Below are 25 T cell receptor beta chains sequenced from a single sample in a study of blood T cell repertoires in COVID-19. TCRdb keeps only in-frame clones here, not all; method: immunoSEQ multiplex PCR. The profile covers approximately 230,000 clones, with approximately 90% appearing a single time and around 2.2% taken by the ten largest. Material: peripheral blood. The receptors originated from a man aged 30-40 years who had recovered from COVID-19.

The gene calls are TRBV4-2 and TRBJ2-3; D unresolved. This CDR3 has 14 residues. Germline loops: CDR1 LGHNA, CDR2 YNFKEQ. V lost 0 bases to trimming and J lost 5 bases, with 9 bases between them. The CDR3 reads CASSQDRGGDTQYF. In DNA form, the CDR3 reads TGTGCCAGCAGCCAAGATAGAGGCGGAGATACGCAGTATTTT.

The CDR3 is CASSGILNTEAFF. As DNA, the CDR3 is TGTGCCAGCAGCGGTATATTAAACACTGAAGCTTTCTTT. J is TRBJ1-1 and V is TRBV12-3 or TRBV12-4; D unresolved. This CDR3 spans 13 amino acids. Trimming pared 6 bases from V and 2 bases from J, leaving 10 bases between.

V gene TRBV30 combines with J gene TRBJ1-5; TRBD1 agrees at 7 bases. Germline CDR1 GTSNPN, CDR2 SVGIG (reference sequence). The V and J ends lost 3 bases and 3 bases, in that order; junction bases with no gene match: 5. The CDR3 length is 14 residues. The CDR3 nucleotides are TGTGCCTGGAGCGAGGGACAGATCAATCAGCCCCAGCATTTT. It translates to CAWSEGQINQPQHF.

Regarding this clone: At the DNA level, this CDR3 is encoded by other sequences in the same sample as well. Written as DNA, the CDR3 is TGTGCCAGCAGCGTAGAGGGAGGGGGCTCCTACGAGCAGTACTTC. Its protein is CASSVEGGGSYEQYF. V usage is TRBV9 and J usage is TRBJ2-7; weak D call: TRBD2 (7 bases). Trimming took 0 bases from V and 0 from J, leaving 10 bases between them. This CDR3 has 15 residues. Germline V gene sequence: CDR1 SGDLS, CDR2 YYNGEE.

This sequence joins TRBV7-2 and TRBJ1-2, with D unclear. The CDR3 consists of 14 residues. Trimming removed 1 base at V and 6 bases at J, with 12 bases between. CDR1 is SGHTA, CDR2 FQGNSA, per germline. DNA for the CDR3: TGTGCCAGCAGCTTAGACTCGATAAGCGATGGCTACACCTTC. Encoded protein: CASSLDSISDGYTF.

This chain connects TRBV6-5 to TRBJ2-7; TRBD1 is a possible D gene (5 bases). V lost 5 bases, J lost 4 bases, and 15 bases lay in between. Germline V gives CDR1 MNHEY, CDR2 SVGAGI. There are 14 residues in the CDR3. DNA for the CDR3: TGTGCCAGCAGTCAAACAGGTGCTCCATACGAGCAGTACTTC. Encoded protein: CASSQTGAPYEQYF.

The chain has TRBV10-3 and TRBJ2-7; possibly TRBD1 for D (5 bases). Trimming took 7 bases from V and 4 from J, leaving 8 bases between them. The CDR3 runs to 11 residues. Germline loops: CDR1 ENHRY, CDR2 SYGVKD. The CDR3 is CAINQGYEQYF. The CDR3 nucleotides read TGTGCCATCAATCAGGGTTACGAGCAGTACTTC.

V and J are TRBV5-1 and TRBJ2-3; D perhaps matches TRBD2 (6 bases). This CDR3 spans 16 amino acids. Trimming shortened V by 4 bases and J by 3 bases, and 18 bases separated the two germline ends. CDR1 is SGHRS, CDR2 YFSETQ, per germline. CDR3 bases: TGCGCCAGCAGCCCCGGACTACATGGGCCGACAGATACGCAGTATTTT. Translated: CASSPGLHGPTDTQYF.

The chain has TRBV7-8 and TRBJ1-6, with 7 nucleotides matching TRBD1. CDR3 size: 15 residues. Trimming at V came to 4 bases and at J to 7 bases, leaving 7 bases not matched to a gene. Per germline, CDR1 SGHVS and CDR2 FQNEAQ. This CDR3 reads CASSYRDRRNSPLHF. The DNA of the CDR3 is TGTGCCAGCAGCTACCGGGACAGAAGAAATTCACCCCTCCACTTT.

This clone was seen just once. This CDR3 is CASSLYGGVSTNEKLFF. The CDR3 DNA follows: TGCGCCAGCAGCTTATACGGGGGGGTTTCAACTAATGAAAAACTGTTTTTT. This chain uses TRBV5-1 with TRBJ1-4; TRBD1 is a possible D gene (5 bases). Deletions cut 2 bases from V and 0 bases from J, with 14 bases between. Germline loops: CDR1 SGHRS, CDR2 YFSETQ. CDR3 length: 17 amino acids.

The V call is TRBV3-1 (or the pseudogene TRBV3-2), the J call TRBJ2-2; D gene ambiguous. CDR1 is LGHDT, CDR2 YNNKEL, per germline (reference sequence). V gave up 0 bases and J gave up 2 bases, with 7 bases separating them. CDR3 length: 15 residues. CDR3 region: CASSQDSPNTGELFF. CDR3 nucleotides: TGTGCCAGCAGCCAAGATAGCCCCAACACCGGGGAGCTGTTTTTT.

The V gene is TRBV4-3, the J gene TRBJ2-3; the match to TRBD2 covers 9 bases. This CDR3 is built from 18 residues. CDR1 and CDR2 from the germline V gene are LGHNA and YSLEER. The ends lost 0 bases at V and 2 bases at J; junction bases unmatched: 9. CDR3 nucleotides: TGCGCCAGCAGCCAAGATGCTAGCGGGGCGCCGCTCACAGATACGCAGTATTTT. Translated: CASSQDASGAPLTDTQYF.

CDR3 sequence: CAWSGVADPGIDTQYF. CDR3 bases: TGTGCCTGGAGTGGGGTAGCGGACCCCGGAATAGATACGCAGTATTTT. The chain is built from TRBV30 and TRBJ2-3, with D possibly matching TRBD2 (6 bases). Trimming removed 1 base at V and 5 bases at J, with 19 bases between. Per germline, CDR1 GTSNPN and CDR2 SVGIG (reference sequence). The CDR3 runs to 16 residues.

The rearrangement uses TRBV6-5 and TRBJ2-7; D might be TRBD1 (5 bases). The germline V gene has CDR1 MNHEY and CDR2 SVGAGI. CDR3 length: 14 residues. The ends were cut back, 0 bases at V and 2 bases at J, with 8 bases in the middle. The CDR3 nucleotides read TGTGCCAGCAGTTACTCCCCAGGGCCCTACGAGCAGTACTTC. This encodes CASSYSPGPYEQYF.

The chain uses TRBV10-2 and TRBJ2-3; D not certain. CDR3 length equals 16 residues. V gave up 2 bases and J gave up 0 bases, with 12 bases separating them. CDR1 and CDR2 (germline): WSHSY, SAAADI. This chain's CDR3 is CASSETASTSTDTQYF. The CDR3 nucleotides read TGCGCCAGCAGTGAGACCGCAAGCACTAGCACAGATACGCAGTATTTT.

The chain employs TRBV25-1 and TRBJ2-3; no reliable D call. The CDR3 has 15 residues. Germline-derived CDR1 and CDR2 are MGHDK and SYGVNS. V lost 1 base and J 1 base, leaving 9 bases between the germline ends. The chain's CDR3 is CASSESRGGTDTQYF. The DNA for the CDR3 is TGTGCCAGCAGTGAATCCCGTGGAGGCACAGATACGCAGTATTTT.

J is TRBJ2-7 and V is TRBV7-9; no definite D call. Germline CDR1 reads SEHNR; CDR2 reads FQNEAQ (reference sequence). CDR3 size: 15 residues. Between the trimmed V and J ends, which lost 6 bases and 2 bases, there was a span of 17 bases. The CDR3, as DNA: TGTGCCAGCAGTTACCAAACGGCGGTTCCCTACGAGCAGTACTTC. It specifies CASSYQTAVPYEQYF.

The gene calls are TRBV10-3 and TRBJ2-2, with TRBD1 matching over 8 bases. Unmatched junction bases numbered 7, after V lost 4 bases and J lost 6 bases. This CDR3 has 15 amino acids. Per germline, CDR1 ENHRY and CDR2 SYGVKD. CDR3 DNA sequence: TGTGCCATCAGTGTTCGCCAGGGACAGGCCGGGGAGCTGTTTTTT. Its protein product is CAISVRQGQAGELFF.

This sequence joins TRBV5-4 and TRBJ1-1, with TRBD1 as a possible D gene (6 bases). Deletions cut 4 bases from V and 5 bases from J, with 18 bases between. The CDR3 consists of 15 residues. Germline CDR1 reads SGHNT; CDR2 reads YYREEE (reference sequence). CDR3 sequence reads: CASSRGASQGTEAFF. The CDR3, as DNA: TGTGCCAGCAGCCGAGGGGCATCCCAGGGGACTGAAGCTTTCTTT.

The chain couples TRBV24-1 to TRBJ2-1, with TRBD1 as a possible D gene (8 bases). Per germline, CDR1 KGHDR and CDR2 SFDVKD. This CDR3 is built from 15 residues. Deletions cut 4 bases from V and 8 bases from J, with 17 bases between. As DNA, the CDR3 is TGTGCCACCAGTGACCGACGGACAGGGAGGGATGAGCAGTTCTTC. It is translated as CATSDRRTGRDEQFF.

CDR3 amino acids: CASSERAGGPYEQYF. CDR3 sequence (DNA): TGTGCCAGCAGTGAAAGAGCGGGGGGGCCCTACGAGCAGTACTTC. This chain links TRBV25-1 with TRBJ2-7, with 10 bases aligning to TRBD2. The J segment lost 2 bases and the V segment lost 2 bases, leaving 3 bases of the junction unmatched. This CDR3 contains 15 residues. Germline lookup yields CDR1 MGHDK and CDR2 SYGVNS.

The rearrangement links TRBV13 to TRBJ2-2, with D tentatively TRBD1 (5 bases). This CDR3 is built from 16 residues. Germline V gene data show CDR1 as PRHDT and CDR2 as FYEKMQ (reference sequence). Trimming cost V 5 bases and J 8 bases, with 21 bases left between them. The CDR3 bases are TGTGCCAGCAGCCCCCCTAGGGGCAGGTTTGTTGGGGAGCTGTTTTTT. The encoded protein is CASSPPRGRFVGELFF.

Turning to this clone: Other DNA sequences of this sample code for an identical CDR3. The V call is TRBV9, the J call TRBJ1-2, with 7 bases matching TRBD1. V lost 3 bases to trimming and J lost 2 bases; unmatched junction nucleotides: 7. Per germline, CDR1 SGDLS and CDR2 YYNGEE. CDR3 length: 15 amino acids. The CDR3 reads CASSATLQGNYGYTF. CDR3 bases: TGTGCCAGCAGCGCGACCTTACAGGGGAACTATGGCTACACCTTC.

Here the CDR3 reads CASSQARQGAYEQYF. For the CDR3, the DNA is TGTGCCAGCAGCCAGGCCCGACAGGGGGCCTACGAGCAGTACTTC. This chain joins TRBV4-2 and TRBJ2-7, with 9 nucleotides matching TRBD1. Germline V gene data show CDR1 as LGHNA and CDR2 as YNFKEQ. V shed 3 bases, J shed 2 bases, and the junction held 5 bases outside the gene matches. CDR3 size: 15 residues.

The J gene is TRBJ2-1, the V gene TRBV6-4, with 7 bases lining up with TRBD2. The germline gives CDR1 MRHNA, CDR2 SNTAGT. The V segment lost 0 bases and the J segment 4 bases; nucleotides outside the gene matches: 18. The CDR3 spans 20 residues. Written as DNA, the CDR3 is TGTGCCAGCAGTGACTCCACTAGCGCCTTGGGTAAAGTTAAGTACAATGAGCAGTTCTTC. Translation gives CASSDSTSALGKVKYNEQFF.